The source of this T cell receptor (beta chain) is a study of vaccination effects on CD4 cells after COVID-19. CD4+ T cells specific for antigen were expanded with viral peptide pools by the ViraFEST assay before sequencing. Isolation of CD4+ T cells took place after 10 days of culture. Neither prior SARS-CoV-2 infection nor positive nucleocapsid antibodies were present in the vaccine recipients. A few million PBMC were seeded per well and grown in the presence of roughly 10 IU/ml IL-2 and around 11 ug/ml peptides. A note on this clone: Its matching antigen is unknown.

Here immunoSEQ multiplex PCR was the method, and the copy in TCRdb shows in-frame clones only, minus some. The data show 25,000 to 35,000 clones, with about 80% seen just once and 25% to 35% held by the top ten. Overall study results and limits: Cross-reactivity toward common cold coronaviruses was confined to only 1 of 255 vaccine-induced clones in healthy vaccinees. Marked clonal contraction was seen in infection- and vaccine-induced clones late after vaccination. Few convalescent patients and no early post-infection timepoints were included in the study.

Germline lookup yields CDR1 GTSNPN and CDR2 SVGIG (reference sequence). V was pared by 5 bases and J by 1 base, with 3 bases of the junction left unmatched. This CDR3 spans 14 amino acids. The gene calls are TRBV30 and TRBJ2-2, with 8 nucleotides matching TRBD1. The material was CD4+ T cells from PBMCs cultured with SARS-CoV-2 spike peptides, obtained before COVID-19 vaccination. The receptor's source is a human donor who received a COVID-19 vaccine. The CDR3 DNA reads as TGTGCCTGGGGACAGGGATTGAACACCGGGGAGCTGTTTTTT. Protein product: CAWGQGLNTGELFF.